This TCR beta chain stems from a study of blood T cell repertoires in COVID-19. Study as a whole: Nucleic acid was either cDNA or gDNA, and it came from T cells, B-cell-depleted T cells, or PBMCs.

Per germline, CDR1 LGHNA and CDR2 YNFKEQ. CDR3 size: 17 residues. V lost 2 bases and J 3 bases, leaving 19 bases between the germline ends. The data were produced by immunoSEQ multiplex PCR, yet TCRdb's version contains in-frame clones alone and is incomplete. Among about 110,000 clones listed, 75% to 85% were seen once. Sequencing was performed on peripheral blood. The V and J genes are TRBV4-2 and TRBJ1-2; D may be TRBD1 (5 bases). This clonotype originated in a woman in her seventies with acute or convalescent COVID-19. The CDR3 region is CASSQPWGGVGDYGYTF. In nucleotides, the CDR3 is TGTGCCAGCAGCCAACCCTGGGGGGGGGTTGGCGACTATGGCTACACCTTC.